This entry lists 27 T cell receptor beta chains sequenced from one sample in a study of cytomegalovirus exposure and HLA in healthy donors. This table comes from immunoSEQ multiplex PCR, and its TCRdb copy is limited to in-frame clones, with some not included. The sample records 180,000 or so clones, about 89% being singletons. Specimen: PBMCs. These receptors came from a man aged 25 to 40 in good health and CMV-seropositive.

This clone was seen once. The rearrangement uses TRBV21-1 and TRBJ2-2; no DNA check was done on the table's D call, TRBD2. TRBV21-1 is an annotated pseudogene. The length of the CDR3 is 15 residues. The CDR3, as DNA: TGTGCCAGCAGCAATCGGTCGGGAGGGGATGGGGAGCTGTTTTTT. The encoded protein is CASSNRSGGDGELFF.

The chain uses TRBV2 and TRBJ1-2; D is unclear. V gave up 10 bases and J gave up 0 bases, with 12 bases separating them. The CDR3 is made up of 13 amino acids. In germline, CDR1 is SNHLY, CDR2 FYNNEI. The CDR3 spells CAINLASNYGYTF. The DNA of the CDR3 is TGTGCCATTAATCTCGCTTCTAACTATGGCTACACCTTC. Full variable domain (missing parts from reference TRBV2 and TRBJ1-2): EPEVTQTPSHQVTQMGQEVILRCVPISNHLYFYWYRQILGQKVEFLVSFYNNEISEKSEIFDDQFSVERPDGSNFTLKIRSTKLEDSAMYFCAINLASNYGYTFGSGTRLTVV.

The chain recombines TRBV19 with TRBJ1-3; D gene unclear. Trimming removed 4 bases at V and 8 bases at J, with 15 bases between. The CDR3 totals 14 residues. CDR1 and CDR2 (germline): LNHDA, SQIVND (reference sequence). DNA of the CDR3: TGTGCCAGTAGTACCCGCGGGCGCGGAGACACCATATATTTT. This gives the protein CASSTRGRGDTIYF. The whole variable domain, filled in from reference TRBV19 and TRBJ1-3, reads DGGITQSPKYLFRKEGQNVTLSCEQNLNHDAMYWYRQDPGQGLRLIYYSQIVNDFQKGDIAEGYSVSREKKESFPLTVTSAQKNPTAFYLCASSTRGRGDTIYFGEGSWLTVV.

This chain joins TRBV4-3 and TRBJ2-6; no definite D call. The CDR3 totals 18 residues. Per germline, CDR1 LGHNA and CDR2 YSLEER. Trimming took 2 bases from V and 2 from J, leaving 16 bases between them. The CDR3 nucleotides read TGCGCCAGCAGCCAAAGCGAAAGGACCGTCGCTGGGGCCAACGTCCTGACTTTC. It yields the protein CASSQSERTVAGANVLTF.

V is TRBV30 and J is TRBJ2-2, with D uncertain. The V gene lost 0 bases and the J gene lost 4 bases, with 6 bases spanning the gap. Germline-derived CDR1 and CDR2 are GTSNPN and SVGIG (reference sequence). The CDR3 extends over 13 amino acids. CDR3 nucleotides: TGTGCCTGGAGTGTACTGGCCACCGGGGAGCTGTTTTTT. Translation: CAWSVLATGELFF.

V gene TRBV15 combines with J gene TRBJ2-2; D is uncertain. The germline gives CDR1 LNHNV, CDR2 YYDKDF (reference sequence). The V end was cut by 1 base, the J end by 6 bases, with 9 bases between. The length of the CDR3 is 14 residues. The CDR3 region has the DNA TGTGCCACCAGCAGAGGCGCGGTCGCCGGGGAGCTGTTTTTT. Residues: CATSRGAVAGELFF. Drawing the rest from reference TRBV15 and TRBJ2-2, the complete variable domain is DAMVIQNPRYQVTQFGKPVTLSCSQTLNHNVMYWYQQKSSQAPKLLFHYYDKDFNNEADTPDNFQSRRPNTSFCFLDIRSPGLGDTAMYLCATSRGAVAGELFFGEGSRLTVL.

This chain connects TRBV6-1 to TRBJ1-5; D possibly corresponds to TRBD1 (5 bases). Germline V gene lookup returns CDR1 MNHNS and CDR2 SASEGT. Trimming stripped 1 base from V and 1 base from J, with 11 bases between. This CDR3 is 16 amino acids long. The DNA of the CDR3 is TGTGCCAGCAGTGAAGGTCCCGGACACAGCAATCAGCCCCAGCATTTT. This gives the protein CASSEGPGHSNQPQHF.

CDR3 residues: CASKEGASYGYTF. The CDR3 DNA reads TGTGCCAGCAAAGAGGGGGCGAGCTATGGCTACACCTTC. This chain joins TRBV6-5 and TRBJ1-2; 7 bases map to TRBD1. The germline CDR1 and CDR2 sequences are MNHEY and SVGAGI. V trimming: 7 bases; J trimming: 4 bases; junction bases outside the gene matches: 6. The CDR3 extends over 13 amino acids.

This clone has just one count. This chain connects TRBV5-5 to TRBJ2-1; D is unclear. This CDR3 is 14 amino acids long. Deletions cut 4 bases from V and 10 bases from J, with 18 bases between. Germline V gene sequence: CDR1 SGHKS, CDR2 YYEKEE (reference sequence). CDR3 in DNA: TGTGCCAGCAGCCCGGGCCAGACCCATTGGGAGCAGTTCTTC. It is translated as CASSPGQTHWEQFF. Together with reference TRBV5-5 and TRBJ2-1, the CDR3 gives the full variable domain: DAGVTQSPTHLIKTRGQQVTLRCSPISGHKSVSWYQQVLGQGPQFIFQYYEKEERGRGNFPDRFSARQFPNYSSELNVNALLLGDSALYLCASSPGQTHWEQFFGPGTRLTVL.

The J gene is TRBJ2-7, the V gene TRBV10-3; 9 positions match TRBD1. Germline V gene data show CDR1 as ENHRY and CDR2 as SYGVKD. The CDR3 loop spans 14 amino acids. V dropped 6 bases and J dropped 2; count of bases not matched to a gene: 5. The CDR3 reads CAIRPGQGAYEQYF. CDR3 nucleotides: TGTGCCATCAGACCGGGACAGGGAGCCTACGAGCAGTACTTC.

V is TRBV4-2 and J is TRBJ2-5; 7 bases are shared with TRBD1. CDR3 length equals 15 residues. The trim removed 6 bases at V and 0 bases at J, leaving 7 bases unmatched. Germline-derived CDR1 and CDR2 are LGHNA and YNFKEQ. The CDR3 DNA is TGTGCCAGCAGTCGACAGGGATCGTACCAAGAGACCCAGTACTTC. Its protein is CASSRQGSYQETQYF.

V usage is TRBV11-3 and J usage is TRBJ1-2, with a possible D match to TRBD1 (5 bases). The V and J ends lost 6 bases and 6 bases respectively, with 14 bases between them. Germline loops: CDR1 SGHNT, CDR2 YENEEA. The CDR3 consists of 13 residues. The CDR3 region has the DNA TGTGCCAGCAGTCTATTATTGGGGGATGGCTACACCTTC. As protein: CASSLLLGDGYTF. The entire variable domain, with the rest obtained from reference TRBV11-3 and TRBJ1-2, is as follows: EAGVVQSPRYKIIEKKQPVAFWCNPISGHNTLYWYLQNLGQGPELLIRYENEEAVDDSQLPKDRFSAERLKGVDSTLKIQPAELGDSAVYLCASSLLLGDGYTFGSGTRLTVV.

The genes are TRBV6-5 and TRBJ2-2; D is unresolved. Germline assignment: CDR1 MNHEY and CDR2 SVGAGI. V was shortened by 6 bases and J by 7 bases, with 3 bases between the two germline ends. CDR3 length equals 10 residues. The CDR3 region is CASRDGELFF. The CDR3 DNA sequence: TGTGCCAGCAGGGACGGGGAGCTGTTTTTT.

The chain is built from TRBV4-1 and TRBJ2-7, with a tentative D call TRBD2 (6 bases). This CDR3 is built from 16 residues. Trimming stripped 4 bases from V and 2 bases from J, with 18 bases between. Germline CDR1 is MGHRA and CDR2 is YSYEKL. The CDR3 nucleotides read TGCGCCAGCAGCCGCGGGGCGGTTTTGGGAGCCTACGAGCAGTACTTC. It encodes CASSRGAVLGAYEQYF.

This clone came up a few times. This sequence joins TRBV5-4 and TRBJ2-1; perhaps TRBD2 as D (6 bases). CDR3 length: 14 residues. The germline V and J ends were trimmed by 1 base and 16 bases, with 21 bases remaining between them. CDR1 is SGHNT and CDR2 is YYREEE in the germline V gene (reference sequence). The chain's CDR3 is CASSLQRLGGLSFF. The DNA of the CDR3 is TGTGCCAGCAGCTTGCAAAGACTGGGGGGTTTGTCTTTCTTC.

This chain links TRBV5-8 with TRBJ2-7, with D uncertain. The CDR3 sequence is 12 residues long. V was clipped by 3 bases and J by 3 bases, with 7 bases between them. Per germline, CDR1 SGHTS and CDR2 YDEGEE. CDR3 nucleotide sequence: TGTGCCAGCAGCTATACCGACTACGAGCAGTACTTC. Its translation is CASSYTDYEQYF.

This chain joins TRBV27 and TRBJ2-1; weak D call: TRBD2 (6 bases). CDR3 length: 16 residues. CDR1 is MNHEY, CDR2 SMNVEV, per germline (reference sequence). Between the trimmed V and J ends, which lost 2 bases and 6 bases, there was a span of 17 bases. In nucleotides, the CDR3 is TGTGCCAGCAGTTTACCCTCTAGGGGAGGCCGCAATGAGCAGTTCTTC. Encoded protein: CASSLPSRGGRNEQFF.

The chain is built from TRBV7-2 and TRBJ2-2; D might be TRBD2 (5 bases). Germline assignment: CDR1 SGHTA and CDR2 FQGNSA. This CDR3 spans 16 amino acids. The V gene lost 5 bases and the J gene lost 4 bases, with 17 bases spanning the gap. The CDR3 loop is CASSTWAFEGTGELFF. In nucleotides, the CDR3 is TGTGCCAGCAGCACCTGGGCTTTCGAGGGCACCGGGGAGCTGTTTTTT.

This rearrangement joins TRBV4-1 to TRBJ2-5, with D unclear. Germline lookup yields CDR1 MGHRA and CDR2 YSYEKL. CDR3 length equals 11 residues. The V end was cut by 3 bases, the J end by 2 bases, with 1 base between. Here the CDR3 DNA reads TGCGCCAGCAGCCAGCAAGAGACCCAGTACTTC. Its translation is CASSQQETQYF.

The gene calls are TRBV9 and TRBJ2-3; no reliable D call. Germline V CDR1 and CDR2: SGDLS, YYNGEE. V lost 3 bases to trimming and J lost 6 bases, with 8 bases between them. CDR3 length: 12 residues. CDR3 nucleotide sequence: TGTGCCAGCAGCGCAAGCCTCGATACGCAGTATTTT. Translating gives CASSASLDTQYF.

J is TRBJ2-1 and V is TRBV6-1; a weak D match, TRBD1 (6 bases). Deletions cut 6 bases from V and 2 bases from J, with 11 bases between. CDR3 length: 14 amino acids. Germline V gene data show CDR1 as MNHNS and CDR2 as SASEGT. The CDR3, as DNA: TGTGCCAGCAGATCCGGGACACCCTACAATGAGCAGTTCTTC. Translating gives CASRSGTPYNEQFF.

V gene TRBV11-2 combines with J gene TRBJ1-3; D unclear. V was pared by 7 bases and J by 3 bases, with 13 bases between. The germline V gene has CDR1 SGHAT and CDR2 FQNNGV. The CDR3 consists of 14 residues. CDR3 protein: CASTVEDSGNTIYF. CDR3 bases: TGTGCCAGCACCGTAGAGGATAGTGGAAACACCATATATTTT.

V is TRBV2 and J is TRBJ2-3, with 7 bases matching TRBD2. CDR3 size: 15 residues. V trimming: 6 bases; J trimming: 7 bases; junction bases outside the gene matches: 13. Germline CDR1 reads SNHLY; CDR2 reads FYNNEI. CDR3 residues: CASSGGAGAFNTQYF. The DNA of the CDR3 is TGTGCCAGCAGCGGTGGCGCGGGAGCCTTTAATACGCAGTATTTT.

This chain joins TRBV2 and TRBJ2-7, with TRBD1 matching 7 bases. Looked up from germline, CDR1 is SNHLY and CDR2 is FYNNEI. The CDR3 runs to 15 residues. The trim removed 7 bases at V and 1 base at J, leaving 10 bases unmatched. CDR3 DNA sequence: TGTGCCAGCACCGATAGGGGGCGCGTTTCCTACGAGCAGTACTTC. This translates into CASTDRGRVSYEQYF.

CDR3 in DNA: TGTGCCAGCAGCCAACAAACTAGCGGAACCGGGGAGCTGTTTTTT. Amino acid sequence: CASSQQTSGTGELFF. The chain has TRBV14 and TRBJ2-2; 8 bases match TRBD2. Germline assignment: CDR1 SGHDN and CDR2 FVKESK. This CDR3 region has 15 residues. V was pared by 2 bases and J by 5 bases, with 4 bases of the junction left unmatched.

J is TRBJ2-5 and V is TRBV5-1, with 16 bases identical to TRBD2. The germline CDR1 and CDR2 sequences are SGHRS and YFSETQ. The CDR3 extends over 17 amino acids. Losses at the gene ends were 3 bases for V and 2 bases for J; bases not matched to a gene: 4. The CDR3 DNA follows: TGCGCCAGCAGCTCCCAGGGACTAGCGGGAGGGCAAGAGACCCAGTACTTC. This codes for CASSSQGLAGGQETQYF.

This chain joins TRBV5-1 and TRBJ2-1, with D maybe TRBD2 (6 bases). The CDR3 totals 17 residues. Trimming pared 3 bases from V and 9 bases from J, leaving 25 bases between. In germline, CDR1 is SGHRS, CDR2 YFSETQ. The DNA of the CDR3 is TGCGCCAGCAGCTCGTCCCCCCGGGACTCAGATCATGGTGAGCAGTTCTTC. Translated, it gives CASSSSPRDSDHGEQFF.